The TCR beta chain under discussion was sequenced for a study of shared clonotypes between healthy human individuals. Overall study context: Plates per donor: three CD4 naive, three CD4 memory, two CD8 naive, one CD8 memory.

Study-wide points: Several donors had around 5.5% of their naive CD4 clonotypes in common. Unshared clonotypes carried lower generation probabilities than those common to all four donors. Sorted-subset sequencing, rarefaction showed, was incomplete despite large depth.

Generated by immunoSEQ multiplex PCR, the TCRdb table keeps only in-frame clones and is missing some. The data show 2 million to 2.5 million clones, almost 96% seen once. Trimming removed 5 bases at V and 14 bases at J, with 21 bases between. The CDR3 is made up of 13 amino acids. Per the germline V gene, CDR1 is MDHEN and CDR2 is SYDVKM. A remark on this clone: Its target is unknown.

This chain connects TRBV28 to TRBJ1-1; a possible D gene is TRBD1 (6 bases). The sequence derives from a man between 18 and 29 years old in good health. Sequencing input: naive CD4+ T cells sorted from blood. Specified subset: CD45RA+ positively selected. For the CDR3, the DNA is TGTGCCAGCAGTCCCCCGGGACATCCGTTCATGTTCTTT. Protein: CASSPPGHPFMFF.